This entry concerns a single T cell receptor beta chain. Profiling relied on immunoSEQ multiplex PCR, and the TCRdb table lists in-frame clones only, not all of them. The table lists 85,000 or so clones, 90% to 95% of them singletons, with 3.5% to 5% in the top ten. V was pared by 5 bases and J by 8 bases, with 10 bases of the junction left unmatched. The CDR3 is 15 amino acids. CDR1 is SGHVS, CDR2 FNYEAQ, per germline. The sample comes from a study of blood T cell repertoires in COVID-19. This chain links TRBV7-6 with TRBJ1-2; the match to TRBD1 covers 11 bases. The clonotype was recovered from a human donor with active COVID-19. The donor label of this sample is uncertain. Sample: peripheral blood. CDR3 sequence reads: CASSNYGGQGGGYTF. CDR3 nucleotide sequence: TGTGCCAGCAGCAACTACGGGGGACAGGGGGGAGGCTACACCTTC.